A selection of T cell receptor beta chains follows, all from one sample in a study of T-cell reconstitution after alpha-beta-depleted transplantation in children. MiXCR, run by TCRdb on the PCR reads, gives a single entry per CDR3 protein. Of about a million distinct CDR3 sequences in the sample, about 31% were seen once. Here the sequenced sample was PBMCs, mostly from graft donor cells, taken 360 days after TCRalphabeta/CD19-depleted stem cell transplant. These receptors were obtained from a boy in the first two years of life who had a stem cell transplant for SCID, so the T cells may come from the graft donor. CDR3s include the opening cysteine and the closing phenylalanine or tryptophan. The order of the fields is J gene, D gene, clone size, V gene, CDR3 DNA, CDR3 protein. The D gene is left open where the match is weak. Some rows mark clone size as missing; the rest say once, few, many or name a class of expanded clone.

>TRBJ2-7|TRBD2|-|TRBV25-1
TGTGCCAGCAGTGGACACGGGGGGTATCTCTACGAGCAGTACTTC
CASSGHGGYLYEQYF
>TRBJ2-1|-|-|TRBV11-3
TGTGCCAGCAGCTCAAAGACCCGGAATGAGCAGTTCTTC
CASSSKTRNEQFF
>TRBJ2-3|-|-|TRBV20-1
TGCAGTGCCCCCTCTGGTGGCGGGGGCCGCACAGATACGCAGTATTTT
CSAPSGGGGRTDTQYF
>TRBJ1-2|TRBD1|-|TRBV12-3/TRBV12-4
TGTGCCAGCAGTACCGGGACAGGGATGTATGGCTACACCTTC
CASSTGTGMYGYTF
>TRBJ2-5|TRBD2|-|TRBV16
TGTGCCAGCAGCCGCGGACTAGCGGGGGGTACCCAAGAGACCCAGTACTTC
CASSRGLAGGTQETQYF
>TRBJ2-5|TRBD1|few|TRBV29-1
TGCAGCGGGACAGGAGAGTACCAAGAGACCCAGTACTTC
CSGTGEYQETQYF
>TRBJ2-3|-|many|TRBV5-1
TGTGCCAGCAGTTCAGGCACAGATACGCAGTATTTT
CASSSGTDTQYF
>TRBJ2-7|TRBD1|few|TRBV4-3
TGCGCCAGCGCCCGGGACAGGGGGCAATACGAGCAGTACTTC
CASARDRGQYEQYF
>TRBJ1-1|-|few|TRBV12-3/TRBV12-4
TGTGCCAGCAACCCTTCGGGGGGGTTCTCTGAAGCTTTCTTT
CASNPSGGFSEAFF
>TRBJ2-2|TRBD1|-|TRBV20-1
TGCAGTGCCCGGGACAGGGGACTTAGGTCCGGGGAGCTGTTTTTT
CSARDRGLRSGELFF
>TRBJ2-7|TRBD2|-|TRBV20-1
TGCAGTGCTAGGCCGGTAGCGGGGCCTTTCTACGAGCAGTACTTC
CSARPVAGPFYEQYF
>TRBJ2-2|TRBD2|-|TRBV7-2
TGTGCCAGCAGCTTATGGCGGGAGGGCTCCGGGGAGCTGTTTTTT
CASSLWREGSGELFF
>TRBJ1-1|-|-|TRBV9
TGTGCCAGCAGCCTTAGTGCCGGGGGTAGAACTGAAGCTTTCTTT
CASSLSAGGRTEAFF
>TRBJ2-5|-|-|TRBV11-2
TGTGCCAGCAGCCCTAGACAGACCCAGTACTTC
CASSPRQTQYF
>TRBJ2-7|-|-|TRBV15
TGTGCCACCAGCAGAGATCGAGGTGGGGGCCTCTCCTACGAGCAGTACTTC
CATSRDRGGGLSYEQYF
>TRBJ1-2|-|few|TRBV6-2/TRBV6-3
TGTGCCAGCAGTTACTCTCCGGGGGGAGTCCTCTATGGCTACACCTTC
CASSYSPGGVLYGYTF
>TRBJ1-1|-|-|TRBV3-1
TGTGCCAGCAGCCCCCAATACAACACTGAAGCTTTCTTT
CASSPQYNTEAFF
>TRBJ1-1|-|-|TRBV5-1
TGCGCCAGCAGCTTGGCCGGGGGGTCGTGGAACACTGAAGCTTTCTTT
CASSLAGGSWNTEAFF
>TRBJ2-4|TRBD1|-|TRBV20-1
TGCAGTGCTTATTCCGGGACAGGGAAAAACATTCAGTACTTC
CSAYSGTGKNIQYF
>TRBJ1-1|-|-|TRBV20-1
TGCAGTGCTAGTAATCGGCCTGTGAAGATGAACACTGAAGCTTTCTTT
CSASNRPVKMNTEAFF
>TRBJ1-6|-|-|TRBV12-3/TRBV12-4
TGTGCCAGCAGTTTTTATAGAACGTGGGATAATTCACCCCTCCACTTT
CASSFYRTWDNSPLHF
>TRBJ2-3|-|-|TRBV15
TGTGCCACCAGCAGACGGGATACGCAGTATTTT
CATSRRDTQYF
>TRBJ1-1|TRBD1|few|TRBV20-1
TGCAGTGCCCACAGGGGGAACATGAACACTGAAGCTTTCTTT
CSAHRGNMNTEAFF
>TRBJ2-5|-|many|TRBV6-6
TGTGCCAGCAGCCAATACCCCACAGGGATAAGTCAAGAGACCCAGTACTTC
CASSQYPTGISQETQYF
>TRBJ2-1|-|few|TRBV12-3/TRBV12-4
TGTGCCAGCCACACGCTTGGAGGGGTTGAACTTAACAATGAGCAGTTCTTC
CASHTLGGVELNNEQFF
>TRBJ1-5|-|few|TRBV27
TGTGCCAGCAGCCCGGTAGGGGATAGCAATCAGCCCCAGCATTTT
CASSPVGDSNQPQHF
>TRBJ1-1|-|few|TRBV6-6
TGTGCCAGCAGTCCCATGATGAACACTGAAGCTTTCTTT
CASSPMMNTEAFF
>TRBJ1-1|TRBD1|-|TRBV12-3/TRBV12-4
TGTGCCAGCAGTTTCCACGGGACAGGTATGAACACTGAAGCTTTCTTT
CASSFHGTGMNTEAFF
>TRBJ2-4|-|-|TRBV5-6
TGTGCCAGCAGCTTGGGGGCTGCTGGGGGAATAGCCAAAAACATTCAGTACTTC
CASSLGAAGGIAKNIQYF
>TRBJ2-1|TRBD1|-|TRBV5-1
TGCGCCAGCGCCCCGGGACAGGGCTACAATGAGCAGTTCTTC
CASAPGQGYNEQFF
>TRBJ2-7|-|few|TRBV20-1
TGCAGTGCCGGGGATTGGCAGAGCTCCTACGAGCAGTACTTC
CSAGDWQSSYEQYF
>TRBJ2-1|-|few|TRBV7-3
TGTGCCAGCAGCTCCCAGCTCCCGGGACACGAGCAGTTCTTC
CASSSQLPGHEQFF
>TRBJ2-3|-|few|TRBV18
TGTGCCAGCTCATTGGCCAGGGTGACAGATACGCAGTATTTT
CASSLARVTDTQYF
>TRBJ1-2|TRBD1|-|TRBV20-1
TGCAGTGCTAGAGATCTGACAGGGAGGTCGAACTATGGCTACACCTTC
CSARDLTGRSNYGYTF
>TRBJ2-3|-|once|TRBV5-1
TGCGCCAGCAGCGAATCGACCTACAGGGTTTTTGGCACAGATACGCAGTATTTT
CASSESTYRVFGTDTQYF
>TRBJ2-7|-|-|TRBV20-1
TGCAGTGCTAGAGATCGGATAGGGAGACACGAGCAGTACTTC
CSARDRIGRHEQYF
>TRBJ2-1|-|-|TRBV3-1
TGTGCCAGCAGCCAAGAATCCGGGCATGAGCAGTTCTTC
CASSQESGHEQFF
>TRBJ2-6|TRBD1|few|TRBV5-1
TGCGCCAGCAGCCTCACCCTCTTGGGACAGGGTACTCTCGTCGGGGCCAACGTCCTGACTTTC
CASSLTLLGQGTLVGANVLTF
>TRBJ1-5|-|few|TRBV30
TGTGCCTGGAATCAGGGGTATAGCAATCAGCCCCAGCATTTT
CAWNQGYSNQPQHF
>TRBJ2-7|-|-|TRBV6-1
TGTGCCAGCAGTAGGACGGAAGGCTCCTACGAGCAGTACTTC
CASSRTEGSYEQYF
>TRBJ2-1|TRBD2|few|TRBV20-1
TGCAGTGCCCCGGGAGGGCTCTCAGTCTCCTACAATGAGCAGTTCTTC
CSAPGGLSVSYNEQFF
>TRBJ2-1|-|-|TRBV7-9
TGTGCCAGCAGCCCCGACTCGCCCCAAGCGCAGTTCTTC
CASSPDSPQAQFF